The clone carrying this T cell receptor (beta chain) was recorded at least ten times. TCRdb fed the 5' RACE reads into MiXCR, producing one record per CDR3 protein. The sample records about 45,000 distinct CDR3 sequences, roughly 6.4% being singletons. This record comes from a study of T cells after yellow fever vaccination. This CDR3 is built from 16 residues. J lost 5 bases, V lost 5 bases, and 10 bases had no gene match. Per germline, CDR1 SGHTA and CDR2 FQGNSA. The genes are TRBV7-2 and TRBJ2-7, with TRBD2 identical over 12 bases. The input for sequencing was CD8+ T cells not binding an NS4B(214-222) dextramer, sorted from PBMCs, taken 45 days after the yellow fever booster vaccination. This receptor was identified in a man between 25 and 39 years old who received the YFV17D yellow fever vaccine. This chain's CDR3 is CASSHTSLAGGNEQYF. The CDR3 nucleotides are TGTGCCAGCAGCCACACCTCACTAGCGGGAGGCAACGAGCAGTACTTC.